The 25 T cell receptor beta chains given below trace back to one sample, sequenced in a study of shared clonotypes between healthy human individuals. CD45RO negativity and positive selection for CCR7 defined naive CD8 cells, a population that excluded terminally differentiated effector memory CD45RA+ cells. Only in-frame clones appear in the TCRdb table, and some are missing; sequencing was by immunoSEQ multiplex PCR. The sample yields 2 million to 2.5 million clones, about 94% seen once. The material sequenced was naive CD8+ T cells sorted from blood. The receptors stem from a man aged 18 to 29 in good health.

V and J are TRBV7-9 and TRBJ2-7; no reliable D call. From germline, CDR1 is SEHNR and CDR2 FQNEAQ (reference sequence). The CDR3 covers 15 residues. Trimming took off 1 base at V and 7 bases at J, with 17 bases between the two ends. CDR3 sequence: CASSLGAAVGREQYF. CDR3 nucleotides: TGTGCCAGCAGCTTAGGGGCCGCCGTGGGTAGGGAGCAGTACTTC.

The rearrangement uses TRBV13 and TRBJ1-1; D is possibly TRBD1 (5 bases). Germline values: CDR1 PRHDT, CDR2 FYEKMQ (reference sequence). The V and J ends lost 0 bases and 9 bases respectively, with 14 bases between them. The CDR3 extends over 14 amino acids. CDR3 in amino acids: CASSLGRQGWKAFF. DNA for the CDR3: TGTGCCAGCAGCTTAGGCCGTCAGGGTTGGAAAGCTTTCTTT. The full variable domain, its missing parts supplied by reference TRBV13 and TRBJ1-1, is AAGVIQSPRHLIKEKRETATLKCYPIPRHDTVYWYQQGPGQDPQFLISFYEKMQSDKGSIPDRFSAQQFSDYHSELNMSSLELGDSALYFCASSLGRQGWKAFFGQGTRLTVV.

The chain has TRBV29-1 and TRBJ2-1; 7 nucleotides agree with TRBD1. The germline V gene encodes CDR1 SQVTM and CDR2 ANQGSEA. With V trimmed by 6 bases and J by 4 bases, 21 bases remained unmatched. The CDR3 loop spans 18 amino acids. Here the CDR3 reads CSVRGGTGFSLRYNEQFF. The CDR3 nucleotides read TGCAGCGTCCGAGGGGGCACAGGGTTTTCACTTCGATACAATGAGCAGTTCTTC.

Points on this clone: Other DNA sequences in this sample translate to the same CDR3. V usage is TRBV5-1 and J usage is TRBJ2-7, with no clear D. Germline lookup yields CDR1 SGHRS and CDR2 YFSETQ. The CDR3 loop spans 13 amino acids. The germline V and J ends were trimmed by 0 bases and 3 bases, with 7 bases remaining between them. The CDR3 DNA reads as TGCGCCAGCAGCTTGGAATCCCGCTACGAGCAGTACTTC. Translating it yields CASSLESRYEQYF.

The chain links TRBV10-3 to TRBJ2-3; D is possibly TRBD2 (6 bases). The CDR3 loop spans 15 amino acids. The germline V and J ends were trimmed by 3 bases and 0 bases, with 10 bases remaining between them. Germline CDR1 and CDR2: ENHRY and SYGVKD. The CDR3 DNA is TGTGCCATCAGTGACCCAGGGACTAGCACAGATACGCAGTATTTT. It yields the protein CAISDPGTSTDTQYF.

This clone was recorded once. This CDR3 reads CSVELGAYEQYF. DNA of the CDR3: TGCAGCGTTGAACTAGGCGCCTACGAGCAGTACTTC. V gene TRBV29-1 combines with J gene TRBJ2-7, with D unresolved. The CDR3 extends over 12 amino acids. Germline assignment: CDR1 SQVTM and CDR2 ANQGSEA. Trimming left V 2 bases short and J 2 bases short, with 7 bases between.

This chain joins TRBV11-2 and TRBJ2-5; TRBD2 might be the D (5 bases). The V and J ends lost 4 bases and 5 bases respectively, with 17 bases between them. Germline V gene sequence: CDR1 SGHAT, CDR2 FQNNGV. The CDR3 spans 15 residues. The CDR3 reads CASSSTQVGGETQYF. In nucleotides, the CDR3 is TGTGCCAGCAGCTCAACCCAGGTGGGCGGGGAGACCCAGTACTTC. Drawing the rest from reference TRBV11-2 and TRBJ2-5, the complete variable domain is EAGVAQSPRYKIIEKRQSVAFWCNPISGHATLYWYQQILGQGPKLLIQFQNNGVVDDSQLPKDRFSAERLKGVDSTLKIQPAKLEDSAVYLCASSSTQVGGETQYFGPGTRLLVL.

The rearrangement uses TRBV7-8 and TRBJ2-1; D is ambiguous. The germline V gene encodes CDR1 SGHVS and CDR2 FQNEAQ. Trimming took 3 bases from V and 9 from J, leaving 9 bases between them. CDR3 length equals 12 residues. The CDR3 nucleotides are TGTGCCAGCAGCTTCGAGGTAGTTGAGCAGTTCTTC. It translates to CASSFEVVEQFF.

V usage is TRBV5-4 and J usage is TRBJ2-7; 8 bases fit TRBD1. CDR3 length: 15 amino acids. The trim removed 7 bases at V and 3 bases at J, leaving 12 bases unmatched. Germline CDR1 is SGHNT and CDR2 is YYREEE (reference sequence). The CDR3 loop reads CASSNFTGGNYEQYF. In nucleotides, the CDR3 is TGTGCCAGCTCTAATTTTACAGGGGGTAACTACGAGCAGTACTTC.

The chain carries TRBV6-6 and TRBJ1-1; possibly TRBD1 for D (6 bases). Trimming took off 2 bases at V and 4 bases at J, with 11 bases between the two ends. Germline V lookup: CDR1 MNHNY, CDR2 SVGAGI (reference sequence). This CDR3 has 14 amino acids. This chain's CDR3 is CASSYGQWGTEAFF. In DNA form, the CDR3 reads TGTGCCAGCAGTTACGGACAGTGGGGCACTGAAGCTTTCTTT.

The chain joins TRBV28 to TRBJ1-2; 9 bases are shared with TRBD1. With V trimmed by 5 bases and J by 7 bases, 11 bases remained unmatched. This CDR3 is 15 amino acids long. Germline assignment: CDR1 MDHEN and CDR2 SYDVKM. The CDR3 DNA sequence: TGTGCCAGCAGTCCTACCGTACAGGGGGCGGTTGGCTACACCTTC. It translates to CASSPTVQGAVGYTF.

The gene calls are TRBV19 and TRBJ2-2, with D possibly being TRBD2 (6 bases). Trimming removed 4 bases at V and 8 bases at J, with 11 bases between. CDR3 length equals 13 residues. Germline CDR1 is LNHDA and CDR2 is SQIVND (reference sequence). CDR3 region: CASSTPSGGELFF. CDR3 nucleotides: TGTGCCAGTAGTACCCCAAGCGGGGGGGAGCTGTTTTTT.

This rearrangement joins TRBV7-9 to TRBJ2-1; 8 bases map to TRBD2. V shed 8 bases, J shed 5 bases, and the junction held 11 bases outside the gene matches. The CDR3 is 15 residues long. Per the germline V gene, CDR1 is SEHNR and CDR2 is FQNEAQ (reference sequence). The CDR3 protein is CASGEGTSGDNEQFF. DNA for the CDR3: TGTGCCAGCGGGGAGGGAACTAGCGGAGACAATGAGCAGTTCTTC.

On this clone: The sample has other DNA sequences that encode this CDR3 too. In nucleotides, the CDR3 is TGTGCCAGCAGCGTAGCGGACGCGAGCTCCTACGAGCAGTACTTC. It yields the protein CASSVADASSYEQYF. This chain links TRBV9 with TRBJ2-7; D is uncertain. Trimming removed 0 bases at V and 0 bases at J, with 10 bases between. Germline lookup yields CDR1 SGDLS and CDR2 YYNGEE. This CDR3 region has 15 residues. The whole variable domain, remainder taken from reference TRBV9 and TRBJ2-7, is DSGVTQTPKHLITATGQRVTLRCSPRSGDLSVYWYQQSLDQGLQFLIQYYNGEERAKGNILERFSAQQFPDLHSELNLSSLELGDSALYFCASSVADASSYEQYFGPGTRLTVT.

The rearrangement links TRBV7-9 to TRBJ2-3, with 10 nucleotides matching TRBD1. CDR3 length equals 17 residues. The trim removed 1 base at V and 1 base at J, leaving 5 bases unmatched. From germline, CDR1 is SEHNR and CDR2 FQNEAQ (reference sequence). This chain's CDR3 is CASSLGDRGKGTDTQYF. CDR3 nucleotides: TGTGCCAGCAGCTTAGGGGACAGGGGTAAAGGCACAGATACGCAGTATTTT.

The chain's CDR3 is CASSLGGRGADYEQYF. DNA of the CDR3: TGTGCCAGCAGCTTAGGAGGCCGGGGGGCGGATTACGAGCAGTACTTC. The rearrangement links TRBV7-6 to TRBJ2-7; maybe TRBD2 (7 bases). V was cut by 1 base and J by 4 bases, with 17 bases left in between. CDR3 length: 16 residues. From germline, CDR1 is SGHVS and CDR2 FNYEAQ.

The chain links TRBV27 to TRBJ2-7; 10 nucleotides match TRBD1. There are 15 residues in the CDR3. The germline V gene encodes CDR1 MNHEY and CDR2 SMNVEV (reference sequence). With V trimmed by 1 base and J by 2 bases, 2 bases remained unmatched. The CDR3 sequence: CASSLWGTGAYEQYF. The CDR3 DNA follows: TGTGCCAGCAGTTTATGGGGGACAGGGGCCTACGAGCAGTACTTC.

This rearrangement joins TRBV2 to TRBJ2-3; 12 nucleotides align to TRBD2. CDR1 and CDR2 (germline): SNHLY, FYNNEI. The trim removed 10 bases at V and 4 bases at J, leaving 6 bases unmatched. CDR3 size: 14 residues. CDR3 in amino acids: CAIGLAGTPDTQYF. The CDR3 coding sequence is TGTGCCATAGGACTAGCGGGAACCCCAGATACGCAGTATTTT.

A note on this clone: Other nucleotide sequences from this sample produce the same CDR3. The chain joins TRBV30 to TRBJ2-7; D unresolved. CDR1 and CDR2 from the germline V gene are GTSNPN and SVGIG (reference sequence). V lost 2 bases, J lost 3 bases, and 8 bases lay in between. The CDR3 runs to 12 residues. CDR3 sequence: CAWSLLSYEQYF. CDR3 nucleotides: TGTGCCTGGAGTCTACTAAGCTACGAGCAGTACTTC.

The chain recombines TRBV4-3 with TRBJ2-1; D possibly uses TRBD1 or TRBD2 (6 bases each). V lost 3 bases and J 7 bases, leaving 13 bases between the germline ends. There are 14 residues in the CDR3. Germline CDR1 is LGHNA and CDR2 is YSLEER. The CDR3 DNA follows: TGCGCCAGCAGCCACCTAGAGGGGGGAAATGAGCAGTTCTTC. Translated: CASSHLEGGNEQFF.

V and J are TRBV4-1 and TRBJ2-7; D ambiguous. CDR1 is MGHRA and CDR2 is YSYEKL in the germline V gene. V shed 0 bases and J shed 0 bases, with 9 bases lying between them. The CDR3 has 15 amino acids. In DNA, the CDR3 is TGCGCCAGCAGCCAAGAAAAGGGAAGCTCCTACGAGCAGTACTTC. It yields the protein CASSQEKGSSYEQYF.

Notes on this clone: The same CDR3 also results from other DNA sequences found in this sample. V is TRBV27 and J is TRBJ2-7; 7 bases line up with TRBD1. Germline trimming cut 0 bases from V and 0 bases from J; bases unmatched to any gene: 5. Germline CDR1 reads MNHEY; CDR2 reads SMNVEV (reference sequence). This CDR3 region has 16 residues. This CDR3 reads CASSLSSGTVSYEQYF. The CDR3 region has the DNA TGTGCCAGCAGTTTATCGTCCGGGACAGTCTCCTACGAGCAGTACTTC.

The V call is TRBV5-4, the J call TRBJ2-5; D is uncertain. CDR1 is SGHNT and CDR2 is YYREEE in the germline V gene (reference sequence). This CDR3 has 14 residues. Trimming stripped 0 bases from V and 2 bases from J, with 8 bases between. The CDR3 is CASSLASVQETQYF. The CDR3 DNA reads as TGTGCCAGCAGCTTGGCGTCAGTACAAGAGACCCAGTACTTC. Drawing the rest from reference TRBV5-4 and TRBJ2-5, the complete variable domain is ETGVTQSPTHLIKTRGQQVTLRCSSQSGHNTVSWYQQALGQGPQFIFQYYREEENGRGNFPPRFSGLQFPNYSSELNVNALELDDSALYLCASSLASVQETQYFGPGTRLLVL.

With regard to this clone: At the DNA level, this CDR3 is encoded by other sequences in the same sample as well. This chain connects TRBV7-3 to TRBJ2-3; no definite D call. From germline, CDR1 is SGHTA and CDR2 FQGTGA. Trimming removed 3 bases from V and 1 base from J, with 5 bases in between. The CDR3 contains 13 residues. This chain's CDR3 is CASSLGGTDTQYF. CDR3 nucleotide sequence: TGTGCCAGCAGCTTGGGCGGCACAGATACGCAGTATTTT.

The V gene is TRBV27, the J gene TRBJ1-6; tentatively, D is TRBD1 (6 bases). The CDR3 is made up of 18 amino acids. The germline V and J ends were trimmed by 0 bases and 1 base, with 13 bases remaining between them. Germline loops: CDR1 MNHEY, CDR2 SMNVEV (reference sequence). The CDR3 DNA follows: TGTGCCAGCAGTTTATCTTATGAGGGGGAGTCCTATAATTCACCCCTCCACTTT. Its translation is CASSLSYEGESYNSPLHF.